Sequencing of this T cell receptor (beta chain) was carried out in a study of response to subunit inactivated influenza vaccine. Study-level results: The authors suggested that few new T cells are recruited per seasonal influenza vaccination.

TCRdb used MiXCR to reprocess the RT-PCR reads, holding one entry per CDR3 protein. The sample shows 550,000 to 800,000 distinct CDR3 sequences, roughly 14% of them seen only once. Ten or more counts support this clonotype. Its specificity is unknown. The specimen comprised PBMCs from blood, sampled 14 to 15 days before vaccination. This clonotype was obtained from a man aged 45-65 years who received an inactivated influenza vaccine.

CDR3 bases: TGTGCCGCACGCCCCAGGGGGGAGATGGTCTACACCTTC. It codes for CAARPRGEMVYTF. The chain has TRBV19 and TRBJ1-2; 7 nucleotides line up with TRBD1. Germline CDR1 is LNHDA and CDR2 is SQIVND (reference sequence). The CDR3 totals 13 residues. With 11 bases clipped from V and 10 bases from J, the junction kept 16 bases outside the gene matches.